The rows below give T cell receptor beta chains drawn from one sample of a study of T cell responses to AZD1222 COVID-19 vaccine. Produced via immunoSEQ multiplex PCR; TCRdb's table is partial and in-frame only. The sample has some 160,000 clones; around 90% are singletons. The sequencing used peripheral blood, collected 28 days after the second AZD1222 dose. All receptors derive from an adult who received the AZD1222 COVID-19 vaccine. Each CDR3 is given with its conserved first and last residue. A D gene is named only where the DNA matches it firmly. A row's size may be missing; if present it is once, few, many or a size class.

d_gene: NA; abundance: NA; j_gene: TRBJ2-1; v_gene: TRBV27; CDR3nt: TGTGCCAGCAGCCCGACAGGTGTCTACAATGAGCAGTTCTTC; CDR3aa: CASSPTGVYNEQFF
d_gene: TRBD1; abundance: NA; j_gene: TRBJ2-2; v_gene: TRBV5-1; CDR3nt: TGCGCCAGCAGCTTGCCCCGGGACAGGAACACCGGGGAGCTGTTTTTT; CDR3aa: CASSLPRDRNTGELFF
d_gene: NA; abundance: NA; j_gene: TRBJ2-2; v_gene: TRBV7-2; CDR3nt: TGTGCCAGCAGCTTAGCGTCAGATCCGGCCGGGGAGCTGTTTTTT; CDR3aa: CASSLASDPAGELFF
d_gene: NA; abundance: NA; j_gene: TRBJ2-1; v_gene: TRBV27; CDR3nt: TGTGCCAGCAGTCCGGGGGCCCTTCCTTACAATGAGCAGTTCTTC; CDR3aa: CASSPGALPYNEQFF
d_gene: NA; abundance: NA; j_gene: TRBJ1-1; v_gene: TRBV5-5; CDR3nt: TGTGCCAGCGGACACTCCCTCACTGAAGCTTTCTTT; CDR3aa: CASGHSLTEAFF
d_gene: NA; abundance: NA; j_gene: TRBJ1-2; v_gene: TRBV7-9; CDR3nt: TGTGCCAGCAGCCCGAGTCGGCGGCCGCGGTATGGCTACACCTTC; CDR3aa: CASSPSRRPRYGYTF
d_gene: TRBD2; abundance: NA; j_gene: TRBJ2-2; v_gene: TRBV5-1; CDR3nt: TGCGCCAGCAGCTTGAGTCTAGCGGGAGGGAACACCGGGGAGCTGTTTTTT; CDR3aa: CASSLSLAGGNTGELFF
d_gene: TRBD2; abundance: NA; j_gene: TRBJ2-7; v_gene: TRBV2; CDR3nt: TGTGCCAGCAGCGTGGGACTAGCGGGTACCTCCTACGAGCAGTACTTC; CDR3aa: CASSVGLAGTSYEQYF
d_gene: NA; abundance: once; j_gene: TRBJ1-3; v_gene: TRBV5-1; CDR3nt: TGCGCCAGCAGCTTCGGGAACCCCTCTGGAAACACCATATATTTT; CDR3aa: CASSFGNPSGNTIYF
d_gene: TRBD1; abundance: few; j_gene: TRBJ1-3; v_gene: TRBV5-4; CDR3nt: TGTGCCAGCAGCGAGCGGACAGGGGAGATCGGAAACACCATATATTTT; CDR3aa: CASSERTGEIGNTIYF
d_gene: NA; abundance: NA; j_gene: TRBJ2-7; v_gene: TRBV7-9; CDR3nt: TGTGCCAGCAGCTACGTCTCCTACGAGCAGTACTTC; CDR3aa: CASSYVSYEQYF
d_gene: NA; abundance: NA; j_gene: TRBJ2-2; v_gene: TRBV13; CDR3nt: TGTGCCAGCAGCCCCGGACGGGCGAACACCGGGGAGCTGTTTTTT; CDR3aa: CASSPGRANTGELFF
d_gene: NA; abundance: NA; j_gene: TRBJ2-2; v_gene: TRBV5-1; CDR3nt: TGCGCCAGCAACGAGGGACCTAACACCGGGGAGCTGTTTTTT; CDR3aa: CASNEGPNTGELFF
d_gene: NA; abundance: NA; j_gene: TRBJ2-3; v_gene: TRBV18; CDR3nt: TGTGCCAGCTCTCCCTTCACAGATACGCAGTATTTT; CDR3aa: CASSPFTDTQYF
d_gene: TRBD1; abundance: once; j_gene: TRBJ2-7; v_gene: TRBV5-1; CDR3nt: TGCGCCAGCAAATTGTGGGGACAGGGGGTGTACGAGCAGTACTTC; CDR3aa: CASKLWGQGVYEQYF
d_gene: NA; abundance: NA; j_gene: TRBJ1-2; v_gene: TRBV9; CDR3nt: TGTGCCAGCAGCGTAGAGTCGGGCCGCGGTTGCACCTTC; CDR3aa: CASSVESGRGCTF
d_gene: NA; abundance: once; j_gene: TRBJ2-1; v_gene: TRBV6-5; CDR3nt: TGTGCCAGCACCCGAGACCCATACAATGAGCAGTTCTTC; CDR3aa: CASTRDPYNEQFF
d_gene: NA; abundance: NA; j_gene: TRBJ2-1; v_gene: TRBV2; CDR3nt: TGTGCCAGCAGTGATGTAATCCACAATGAGCAGTTCTTC; CDR3aa: CASSDVIHNEQFF
d_gene: TRBD1; abundance: NA; j_gene: TRBJ1-1; v_gene: TRBV4-2; CDR3nt: TGTGCCAGCAGCCAAGACAGGGGGAGACAGGGGGTTATCTTT; CDR3aa: CASSQDRGRQGVIF
d_gene: NA; abundance: NA; j_gene: TRBJ2-7; v_gene: TRBV3-1/TRBV3-2; CDR3nt: TGTGCCAGCAGCGCAACGAGGGGCAGAAGCTCCTACGAGCAGTACTTC; CDR3aa: CASSATRGRSSYEQYF
d_gene: NA; abundance: NA; j_gene: TRBJ1-2; v_gene: TRBV13; CDR3nt: TGTGCCAGCAGCTTACTGTCAGGTGGTTATGGTGGCTACACCTTC; CDR3aa: CASSLLSGGYGGYTF
d_gene: TRBD2; abundance: NA; j_gene: TRBJ2-1; v_gene: TRBV5-5; CDR3nt: TGTGCCAGCAGCTTGGCAATCGGGACTAGCGGGAGCAATGAGCAGTTCTTC; CDR3aa: CASSLAIGTSGSNEQFF
d_gene: TRBD2; abundance: NA; j_gene: TRBJ2-2; v_gene: TRBV3-1/TRBV3-2; CDR3nt: TGTGCCAGCAGCCAAGATGATGTAGCGGGAGGCACCGGGGAGCTGTTTTTT; CDR3aa: CASSQDDVAGGTGELFF
d_gene: NA; abundance: NA; j_gene: TRBJ1-3; v_gene: TRBV18; CDR3nt: TGTGCCAGCTCACCTAACACAGGCAGCTCTGGAAACACCATATATTTT; CDR3aa: CASSPNTGSSGNTIYF
d_gene: NA; abundance: NA; j_gene: TRBJ1-4; v_gene: TRBV18; CDR3nt: TGTGCCAGCTCACCGCGCGACAGAGCAACTAATGAAAAACTGTTTTTT; CDR3aa: CASSPRDRATNEKLFF
d_gene: NA; abundance: few; j_gene: TRBJ2-7; v_gene: TRBV29-1; CDR3nt: TGCAGCGTTGAGAACCAGGGAGGAACCTACGAGCAGTACTTC; CDR3aa: CSVENQGGTYEQYF
d_gene: NA; abundance: few; j_gene: TRBJ1-5; v_gene: TRBV3-1/TRBV3-2; CDR3nt: TGTGCCAGCAGCGAATCGGGGAAGGGTCAGCCCCAGCATTTT; CDR3aa: CASSESGKGQPQHF
d_gene: NA; abundance: NA; j_gene: TRBJ2-7; v_gene: TRBV1; CDR3nt: TGCACCAGCAGCCAAAGGGGACAGGCCACCTACGAGCAGTACTTC; CDR3aa: CTSSQRGQATYEQYF
d_gene: NA; abundance: NA; j_gene: TRBJ2-7; v_gene: TRBV5-1; CDR3nt: TGCGCCAGCAGGGTTGAGGCACGGGCTACCTACGAGCAGTACTTC; CDR3aa: CASRVEARATYEQYF
d_gene: NA; abundance: NA; j_gene: TRBJ2-3; v_gene: TRBV7-2; CDR3nt: TGTGCCAGCAGCTCAGCCCCCCTAGCTCAAGATACGCAGTATTTT; CDR3aa: CASSSAPLAQDTQYF
d_gene: TRBD1; abundance: NA; j_gene: TRBJ1-2; v_gene: TRBV27; CDR3nt: TGTGCCAGCAGTGTCCGGGACAGGGGACGTAACTATGGCTACACCTTC; CDR3aa: CASSVRDRGRNYGYTF
d_gene: NA; abundance: NA; j_gene: TRBJ2-5; v_gene: TRBV11-2; CDR3nt: TGTGCCAGCAACTTTCAGTACCAAGAGACCCAGTACTTC; CDR3aa: CASNFQYQETQYF
d_gene: NA; abundance: NA; j_gene: TRBJ1-1; v_gene: TRBV7-8; CDR3nt: TGTGCCAGCAGCTTACTGGGCAGGATCACTGAAGCTTTCTTT; CDR3aa: CASSLLGRITEAFF
d_gene: NA; abundance: NA; j_gene: TRBJ2-5; v_gene: TRBV18; CDR3nt: TGTGCCAGCTCACCCGACTTCCTCCAAGAGACCCAGTACTTC; CDR3aa: CASSPDFLQETQYF
d_gene: NA; abundance: NA; j_gene: TRBJ2-1; v_gene: TRBV19; CDR3nt: TGTGCCAGTAGTCTCCGCGAATACAATGAGCAGTTCTTC; CDR3aa: CASSLREYNEQFF
d_gene: TRBD2; abundance: NA; j_gene: TRBJ2-2; v_gene: TRBV11-2; CDR3nt: TGTGCCAGCCGAACTCTTAGCGGGGTCTTAACCGGGGAGCTGTTTTTT; CDR3aa: CASRTLSGVLTGELFF
d_gene: NA; abundance: NA; j_gene: TRBJ2-2; v_gene: TRBV5-1; CDR3nt: TGCGCCAGCAGCCTCAACACCGGGGAGCTGTTTTTT; CDR3aa: CASSLNTGELFF
d_gene: NA; abundance: NA; j_gene: TRBJ1-5; v_gene: TRBV21-1; CDR3nt: TGTGCCAGCAGTGAGAAGCTGGGAGGCCCCAATCAGCCCCAGCATTTT; CDR3aa: CASSEKLGGPNQPQHF
d_gene: NA; abundance: NA; j_gene: TRBJ2-1; v_gene: TRBV6-4; CDR3nt: TGTGCCAGCAGTGACTCGAGAGGGAGGTATTACAATGAGCAGTTCTTC; CDR3aa: CASSDSRGRYYNEQFF
d_gene: NA; abundance: NA; j_gene: TRBJ2-7; v_gene: TRBV5-6; CDR3nt: TGTGCCAGCGACAGTGGTCGCTCCTACGAGCAGTACTTC; CDR3aa: CASDSGRSYEQYF
d_gene: TRBD1; abundance: NA; j_gene: TRBJ1-1; v_gene: TRBV7-9; CDR3nt: TGTGCCAGCAGCTTACTGGGACAGATGAACACTGAAGCTTTCTTT; CDR3aa: CASSLLGQMNTEAFF
d_gene: NA; abundance: once; j_gene: TRBJ2-2; v_gene: TRBV29-1; CDR3nt: TGCAGCGCCCGGCGTCACACCGGGGAGCTGTTTTTT; CDR3aa: CSARRHTGELFF
d_gene: NA; abundance: NA; j_gene: TRBJ1-2; v_gene: TRBV3-1/TRBV3-2; CDR3nt: TGTGCCAGCAGCCACCTTGTGGCGAAAGATGACTACACCTTC; CDR3aa: CASSHLVAKDDYTF
d_gene: NA; abundance: NA; j_gene: TRBJ2-7; v_gene: TRBV7-8; CDR3nt: TGTGCCAGCAGCCGCGACACCTACGAGCAGTACTTC; CDR3aa: CASSRDTYEQYF
d_gene: TRBD1; abundance: NA; j_gene: TRBJ1-4; v_gene: TRBV7-8; CDR3nt: TGTGCCAGCAGCTTCCGACAGGGACCTAATGAAAAACTGTTTTTT; CDR3aa: CASSFRQGPNEKLFF
d_gene: NA; abundance: NA; j_gene: TRBJ1-2; v_gene: TRBV7-8; CDR3nt: TGTGCCAGCAGCTTACGGGCACCACGGGAGTACACCTTC; CDR3aa: CASSLRAPREYTF
d_gene: NA; abundance: NA; j_gene: TRBJ2-6; v_gene: TRBV9; CDR3nt: TGTGCCAGCAGCATTTGGGAAGGGGTCTCTGGGGCCAACGTCCTGACTTTC; CDR3aa: CASSIWEGVSGANVLTF
d_gene: TRBD1; abundance: NA; j_gene: TRBJ1-4; v_gene: TRBV28; CDR3nt: TGTGCCAGCAGAGACAGGGGGCGAGTGGCTAATGAAAAACTGTTTTTT; CDR3aa: CASRDRGRVANEKLFF
d_gene: NA; abundance: NA; j_gene: TRBJ1-4; v_gene: TRBV6-5; CDR3nt: TGTGCCAGCCGACGTTTGGGGCCAGCAGATGAAAAACTGTTTTTT; CDR3aa: CASRRLGPADEKLFF